Here is one T cell receptor (beta chain) with its context. This record belongs to a study of blood T cell repertoires in COVID-19. Looking at the study overall: The United States, Italy and Spain were the sources of the acute and convalescent COVID-19 samples. T cells, B-cell-depleted T cells, or PBMCs provided the cDNA or gDNA that served as material.

In the original processing: From reference gene primer amplification, estimates of nucleated cell counts were derived. Libraries were prepared by immunoSEQ multiplex PCR; TCRdb keeps only in-frame clonotypes and omits some of them. D and trimming come from the DNA, and the V and J calls and clone size come from that table. The sample lists about 180,000 clones; about 86% were seen once. This CDR3 region has 13 residues. J gave up 12 bases and V 9 bases, and 7 bases lay outside the gene matches. The rearrangement joins TRBV12-3 or TRBV12-4 to TRBJ2-1; 14 bases are shared with TRBD2. The specimen sequenced was peripheral blood. The origin of this receptor is a man aged 50 or older with active or convalescent COVID-19. CDR3 coding DNA: TGTGCCAGTCGACTAGCGGGAGGGGAGGGGCAGTTCTTC. Translation: CASRLAGGEGQFF.